This TCR beta chain was recorded in a study of blood T cell repertoires in COVID-19 (dated by TCRdb to the early 2020s). Broadly, across the study: Collaborator samples came from the United States, Italy and Spain and covered acute and convalescent phases of COVID-19. The repertoires were released in a freely available public database intended as a resource for research on the immune response to SARS-CoV-2. Where HLA class I and class II types were available, the types were taken from metadata supplied by the sample provider, not from assay-based typing. Subjects who had been exposed to COVID-19, were actively infected with it, or had recovered from it provided the deeply sampled blood TCRbeta repertoires that made up the dataset. The material from the prospective study consisted of cDNA or gDNA derived from T cells, B-cell-depleted T cells, or PBMCs. Nearly every sample came with metadata listing a de-identified subject ID, COVID-19 status, age in years and sex. The samples were drawn from the first 160 participants of the ongoing ImmuneRACE study and from 1,254 subjects provided by 6 global collaborators. Results the study describes overall, beyond this receptor: The amount of clinical and demographic metadata varied by source and participant and was provided uncurated.

Each collaborating institution followed its own protocols to collect whole blood in K2EDTA tubes. For TCRbeta analysis, collaborators shipped samples in one of three forms: frozen whole blood, isolated PBMCs, or DNA extracted from either of those sample types. On this clone: Its antigen remains unidentified. No quality values exist for individual bases; no much larger clone is one base distant. This specimen includes other DNA sequences encoding the same CDR3.

For CDR1 and CDR2, the germline V gene lists SGHRS and YFSETQ. Relative to germline, V is missing 0 bases and J is missing 5 bases, with 6 bases of the junction outside any gene match. Spanning cysteine to phenylalanine, the CDR3 consists of 15 amino acids. The only DNA kept is the CDR3, 45 bases in frame from the first base. The immunoSEQ Assay, a bias-controlled multiplex PCR, was used to amplify TCRbeta CDR3 regions from genomic DNA. In the authors' own workflow: The number of nucleated cells in each sample was estimated by amplification of reference gene primers within the assay. To quantify the absolute abundance of each unique TCRbeta CDR3 rearrangement, sequence reads were collapsed and filtered. For each sample, productive Simpson clonality was calculated as the square root of Simpson's diversity index over productive rearrangements. This immuneACCESS table, as held by TCRdb, lists in-frame sequences with V and J called but not all clones. Of the missing ones, under half trace to an unresolved V gene in checked studies; the others have no known cause. The V and J calls and clone size are taken from that table; D and trimming were inferred from the DNA. This sample has some 180,000 clones in its table, and about four fifths of those were observed once. Approximately 7% of the sample is taken by the ten largest.

Sequencing was performed on peripheral blood. Recombination joined TRBV5-1 with TRBJ2-7; 9 nucleotides in the junction match TRBD1. The TCR comes from a human donor in a cohort sampled during active COVID-19. The bases are TGCGCCAGCAGCTTGGGACAGGGGGAAGTTCACGAGCAGTACTTC. It encodes CASSLGQGEVHEQYF.